This paragraph reports one T cell receptor (beta chain). Clones were read by immunoSEQ multiplex PCR, and TCRdb kept only the in-frame ones, dropping some. The sample carries about 170,000 clones, roughly nine tenths recorded once. The sample is drawn from a study of blood T cell repertoires in COVID-19. Between the trimmed V and J ends, which lost 6 bases and 8 bases, there was a span of 16 bases. The CDR3 spans 13 residues. The TCR was taken from a woman aged 60 to 75 with COVID-19, enrolled during active disease. Sequences were obtained from peripheral blood. The V call is TRBV12-3 or TRBV12-4, the J call TRBJ1-2; D is possibly TRBD1 (6 bases). CDR3: CASSRGQIQGYTF. The CDR3 coding sequence is TGTGCCAGCAGCCGGGGACAAATACAAGGCTACACCTTC.